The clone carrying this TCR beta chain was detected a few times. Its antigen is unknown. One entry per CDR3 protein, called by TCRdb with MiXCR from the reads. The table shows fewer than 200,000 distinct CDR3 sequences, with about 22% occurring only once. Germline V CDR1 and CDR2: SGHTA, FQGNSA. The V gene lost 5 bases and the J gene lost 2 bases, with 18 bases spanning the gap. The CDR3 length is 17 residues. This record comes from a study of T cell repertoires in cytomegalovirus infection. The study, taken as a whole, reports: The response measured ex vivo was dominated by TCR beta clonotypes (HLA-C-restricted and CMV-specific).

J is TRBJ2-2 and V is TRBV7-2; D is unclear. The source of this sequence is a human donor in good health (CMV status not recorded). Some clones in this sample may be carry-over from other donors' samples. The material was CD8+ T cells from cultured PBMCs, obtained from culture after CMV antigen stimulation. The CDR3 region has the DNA TGTGCCAGCAGCCCTGAGTTTTGGGGTGCCAACACCGGGGAGCTGTTTTTT. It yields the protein CASSPEFWGANTGELFF.